This T cell receptor beta chain emerged from a study of STAT5B mutations in CD4+ large granular lymphocyte leukemia (dated by TCRdb to between 2021 and 2022). With respect to the entire study: Among the healthy controls, the CDR3 'QG' motif was associated with a particular HLA allele. TCRbeta repertoires of CD4+ T-cell large granular lymphocyte leukemia patients were compared with those of healthy blood donors. Flow cytometry on FACSCanto II or FACSVerse confirmed that purified fractions exceeded 95% purity among lymphocytes.

TCRbeta rearrangements were sequenced from genomic DNA using the immunoSEQ assay at survey resolution. Regarding the original processing steps: A lowest detectable productive clonotype frequency of 2.59 x 10-5 was observed in the TCR sequencing data. Only productive TCRbeta rearrangements, defined as complete and in-frame sequences, were included in the analyses. Simpson clonality, calculated in the immunoSEQ Analyzer version 3.0, was used as the measure of sample clonality. Clones were binned by frequency as very rare, small, medium, large (1-20%) or hyperexpanded (>20%). Generation probabilities were estimated with OLGA 1.2.3, V-gene circos plots were made with VDJtools, specificities were looked up in VDJdb, and CDR3 motifs were identified with GLIPH. TCRdb stores this immuneACCESS table with in-frame sequences only. Part of the clones is absent; in the studies checked, under half of the shortfall reflects unresolved V genes, and no reason is known for the rest. V and J calls and clone size are copied from that table; D and trimming were computed from the DNA. The sample table contains about 30,000 clones; only one count was recorded for about 77% of them. 2% to 2.5% of the sample is in the top ten clones.

In regard to this clone: The antigen it recognizes is unknown. No base quality values were provided; no much bigger clone lies one nucleotide off.

Study-wide findings and limitations: Data were not HLA-matched; higher clonality in CD4+ versus CD8+ T-LGLL could reflect the relatively small sample size. Enrichment of TRBV06-family usage was observed among the top patient clones (8/27) relative to healthy controls (2/35). Compared with healthy CD4+ repertoires, CD4-sorted patient repertoires appeared more clonal, and this difference remained even after the putative leukemic clones were removed. Main leukemic clonotypes were private to each patient, although under 30% appeared at low frequency in other patients' non-leukemic repertoires.

The healthy controls were around 35 blood donors, and the buffy coats of these donors were supplied by the Finnish Red Cross blood service. All TCR-sequenced material derived from peripheral blood: patient blood samples and healthy donor buffy coats. Peripheral blood mononuclear cells were isolated by Ficoll-Hypaque gradient centrifugation. CD4+ cells were purified magnetically from the buffy coats of healthy controls. The Gentra Puregene Cell and Tissue kit was used for genomic DNA extraction, and quantification was performed on a Qubit 2.0 fluorometer. The CDR3, cysteine through phenylalanine, is 8 amino acids long. Only the CDR3 part of the read is kept: 24 bases, read in frame from the first base. CDR1 is given as GTSNPN and CDR2 as SVGIG, both from the germline V gene (reference sequence). V is clipped by 5 bases and J by 7 bases, and the sequence between their germline boundaries is 2 bases long.

The chain links TRBV30 with TRBJ1-2; a confident D gene designation cannot be given. Sequencing input: CD4+ T cells from blood buffy coats. The sequence came from a human donor in good health. The bases are TGTGCCTGGGGTGGCTACACCTTC. The translation is CAWGGYTF.